This TCR beta chain was identified during a study of blood T cells in healthy people across ages. It was roughly 10 milliliters of peripheral blood that were drawn from each donor. Primed by a sample-barcoded 5' primer and a J-beta primer mix, a second PCR proceeded for 7 to 11 cycles. Each sample yielded at least 3 million CDR3-containing paired-end reads. TCRdb reanalysed the 5' RACE reads using MiXCR and keeps one entry per CDR3 protein. The sample holds around 2 million distinct CDR3 sequences, approximately 39% seen once. Whole-study findings and limits: What prevented conclusive comparison of naive and antigen-experienced cells was that PBMCs were unsorted.

Notes on this clonotype: Its cognate antigen is unknown.

The sample consisted of blood. The TCR sequence derives from a human donor in good health.

The CDR3 is CASSQIAGRGREETQYF. CDR3 bases: TGCGCCAGCAGCCAGATCGCGGGTAGGGGCCGGGAGGAGACCCAGTACTTC. V is TRBV4-1 and J is TRBJ2-5, with D possibly being TRBD2 (6 bases). The length of the CDR3 is 17 residues. CDR1 and CDR2 from the germline V gene are MGHRA and YSYEKL. Trimming removed 3 bases at V and 5 bases at J, with 22 bases between.